This T cell receptor (beta chain) stems from a study of blood T cells in healthy people across ages. Study-wide context: The template switching approach captured approximately one barcoded beta molecule for every two T cells.

The V gene's germline CDR1 is GTSNPN and CDR2 SVGIG (reference sequence). The CDR3 extends over 14 amino acids. On this clonotype: Its antigen is not identified.

Every sample had a minimum of 6 million PBMCs isolated. Regarding the study as a whole: Unknown donor CMV status possibly confounded expanded clonotype changes.

PCR was performed a second time for about 7 to 11 cycles using a sample-barcoded 5' primer and a J-beta primer mix. TCRdb re-analysed the 5' RACE reads in MiXCR, keeping a single row per CDR3 protein. Here the sample spans about 1.5 million distinct CDR3 sequences, 35% to 45% being singletons. The source is a woman aged 18-29 years in good health. The chain combines TRBV30 with TRBJ2-7; 12 bases line up with TRBD2. Input material: blood. CDR3 sequence reads: CASTSGGGLEEQYF. In nucleotides, the CDR3 is TGTGCTTCGACTAGCGGGGGTGGCTTGGAAGAGCAGTACTTC. Full variable domain (missing parts from reference TRBV30 and TRBJ2-7): SQTIHQWPATLVQPVGSPLSLECTVEGTSNPNLYWYRQAAGRGLQLLFYSVGIGQISSEVPQNLSASRPQDRQFILSSKKLLLSDSGFYLCASTSGGGLEEQYFGPGTRLTVT.